This TCR beta chain was sequenced during a study of radiotherapy plus CTLA-4 blockade in lung cancer. The CDR3 runs to 16 residues. CDR1 and CDR2 (germline): SGHTA, FQGNSA. The junction had 8 bases not matched to a gene; V was cut back by 2 bases and J by 5 bases. Study-wide points: Interferon-beta, together with early blood T cell clone dynamics, reportedly best predicted response.

Of note for this clone: The antigen remains undetermined.

Data came from immunoSEQ multiplex PCR; TCRdb stores just in-frame clones and leaves some out. The sample carries roughly 98,000 clones, around 83% recorded once. Here the sequenced sample was peripheral blood, taken from a patient treated with radiotherapy plus ipilimumab. The origin of this receptor is a human donor with non-small cell lung cancer who had a partial response to radiotherapy plus ipilimumab. V usage is TRBV7-2 and J usage is TRBJ1-4; 7 nucleotides align to TRBD1. The CDR3 is CASSLRAPGQNEKLFF. The DNA for the CDR3 is TGTGCCAGCAGCTTACGGGCCCCGGGACAGAATGAAAAACTGTTTTTT.